This T cell receptor (beta chain) emerged from a study of blood T cell repertoires in COVID-19 (TCRdb year 2020). A note on the overall study: Samples from collaborators originated in the United States, Italy and Spain and spanned both the acute and convalescent phases of COVID-19. The samples were drawn from the first 160 participants of the ongoing ImmuneRACE study and from over a thousand subjects provided by 6 global collaborators. The sample metadata nearly always contained a de-identified subject ID, COVID-19 status, age in years and sex. Where available, HLA class I and class II types were obtained from metadata supplied by the sample provider rather than from assay-based typing. The prospective study material was composed of cDNA or gDNA derived from T cells, B-cell-depleted T cells, or PBMCs. The repertoires were released in a freely available public database meant as a resource for research on the immune response to SARS-CoV-2. Deeply sampled blood TCRbeta repertoires from subjects exposed to, actively infected with, or recovered from COVID-19 were included in the dataset. Results and caveats for the whole study, not just this receptor: Clinical and demographic metadata were provided uncurated, with the amount varying by source and participant.

TCRbeta CDR3 regions were amplified from genomic DNA using the immunoSEQ Assay, a bias-controlled multiplex PCR. The source study handled its data this way. The number of nucleated cells in each sample was estimated from the amplification of reference gene primers within the assay. To quantify the absolute abundance of each unique TCRbeta CDR3 rearrangement, sequence reads were collapsed and filtered. For each sample, productive Simpson clonality was calculated by taking the square root of Simpson's diversity index across productive rearrangements. As stored in TCRdb, this immuneACCESS dataset retains in-frame rearrangements with V and J assigned. A fraction of the clones does not appear; measured against another copy, unresolved V genes explain less than half of the discrepancy, and the remainder lacks a known reason. V, J and clone size are those of that table, while D and trimming were read from the DNA. The sample contains tens of thousands of clones, roughly nine tenths of them found a single time. Approximately 20% of the sample rests with the top ten.

On this clone: The antigen this receptor binds is unknown. One base away there is no much larger clone; base qualities are not given.

V loses 4 bases, J loses 7 bases, and the germline ends lie 17 bases apart. From cysteine to phenylalanine, the CDR3 is 13 amino acids long. The DNA shown is the 39-base CDR3, in frame from base 1. Based on the germline V gene, the CDR1 and CDR2 sequences are SQVTM and ANQGSEA. At one collaborating source in Seattle, patients were enrolled during active infection and were followed longitudinally through the course of disease. Collaborating institutions collected whole blood in K2EDTA tubes following their own protocols. Collaborator samples were shipped for TCRbeta analysis as frozen whole blood, isolated PBMCs, or DNA extracted from either sample type.

This clonotype was obtained from a woman in her fifties or sixties with COVID-19, enrolled during active disease. This chain is built from TRBV29-1 and TRBJ2-7, with TRBD1 tentatively as D gene (5 bases match). Sample: peripheral blood. This receptor has the CDR3 CSVVGAVSMEQYF. The sequenced DNA is TGCAGCGTTGTAGGGGCGGTATCGATGGAGCAGTACTTC.